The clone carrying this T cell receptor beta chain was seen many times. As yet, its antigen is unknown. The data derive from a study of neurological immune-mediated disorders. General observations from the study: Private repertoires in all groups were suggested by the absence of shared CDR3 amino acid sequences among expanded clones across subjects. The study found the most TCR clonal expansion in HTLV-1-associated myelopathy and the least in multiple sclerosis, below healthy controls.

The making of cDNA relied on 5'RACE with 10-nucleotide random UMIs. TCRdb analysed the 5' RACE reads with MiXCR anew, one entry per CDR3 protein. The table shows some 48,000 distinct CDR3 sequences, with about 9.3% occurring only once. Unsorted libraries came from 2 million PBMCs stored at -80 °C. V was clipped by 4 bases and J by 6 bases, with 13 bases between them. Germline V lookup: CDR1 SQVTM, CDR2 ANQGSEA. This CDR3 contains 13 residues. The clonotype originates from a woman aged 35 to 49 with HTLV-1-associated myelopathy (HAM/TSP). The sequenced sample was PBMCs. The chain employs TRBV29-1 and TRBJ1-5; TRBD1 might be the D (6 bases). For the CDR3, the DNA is TGCAGCGTTGGGGGGGGCGTGGGTCAGCCCCAGCATTTT. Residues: CSVGGGVGQPQHF.